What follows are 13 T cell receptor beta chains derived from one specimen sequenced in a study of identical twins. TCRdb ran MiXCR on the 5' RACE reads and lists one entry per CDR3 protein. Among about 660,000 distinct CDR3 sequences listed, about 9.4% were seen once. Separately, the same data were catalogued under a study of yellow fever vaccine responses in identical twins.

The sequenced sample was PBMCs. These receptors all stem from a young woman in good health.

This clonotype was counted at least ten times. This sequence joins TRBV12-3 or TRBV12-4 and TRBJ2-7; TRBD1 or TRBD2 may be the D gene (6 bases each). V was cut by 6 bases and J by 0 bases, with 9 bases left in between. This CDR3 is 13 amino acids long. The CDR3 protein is CASRRDTSYEQYF. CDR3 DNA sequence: TGTGCCAGCAGGCGGGACACCTCCTACGAGCAGTACTTC.

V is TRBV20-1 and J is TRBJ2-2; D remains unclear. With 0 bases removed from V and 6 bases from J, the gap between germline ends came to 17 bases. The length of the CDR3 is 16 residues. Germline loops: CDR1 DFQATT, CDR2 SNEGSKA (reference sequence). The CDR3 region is CSARDHEVVNAGELFF. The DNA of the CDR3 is TGCAGTGCTAGAGATCATGAGGTTGTGAATGCCGGGGAGCTGTTTTTT.

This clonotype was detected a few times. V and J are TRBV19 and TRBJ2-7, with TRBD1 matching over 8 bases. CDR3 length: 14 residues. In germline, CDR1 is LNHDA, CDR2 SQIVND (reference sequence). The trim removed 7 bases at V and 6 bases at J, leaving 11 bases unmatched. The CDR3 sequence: CASTPTGEVGEQYF. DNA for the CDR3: TGTGCCAGTACCCCGACAGGGGAGGTTGGCGAGCAGTACTTC.

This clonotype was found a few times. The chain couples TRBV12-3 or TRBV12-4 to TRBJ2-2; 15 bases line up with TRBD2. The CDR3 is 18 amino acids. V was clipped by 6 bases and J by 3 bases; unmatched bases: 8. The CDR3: CASSRTSGGASYTGELFF. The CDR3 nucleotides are TGTGCCAGCAGCAGGACTAGCGGGGGGGCGTCGTACACCGGGGAGCTGTTTTTT.

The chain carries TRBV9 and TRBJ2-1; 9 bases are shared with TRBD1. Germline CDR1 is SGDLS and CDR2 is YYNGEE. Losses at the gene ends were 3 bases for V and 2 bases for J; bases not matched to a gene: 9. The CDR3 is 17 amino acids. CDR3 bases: TGTGCCAGCAGCGCCCGCGACAGGGGGGCCACCTACAATGAGCAGTTCTTC. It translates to CASSARDRGATYNEQFF.

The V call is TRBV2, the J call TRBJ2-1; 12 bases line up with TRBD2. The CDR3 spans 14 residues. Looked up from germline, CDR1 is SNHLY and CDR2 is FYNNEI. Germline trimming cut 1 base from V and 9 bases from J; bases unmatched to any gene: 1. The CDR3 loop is CASSEELAGGEQFF. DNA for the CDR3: TGTGCCAGCAGTGAAGAACTAGCGGGAGGTGAGCAGTTCTTC.

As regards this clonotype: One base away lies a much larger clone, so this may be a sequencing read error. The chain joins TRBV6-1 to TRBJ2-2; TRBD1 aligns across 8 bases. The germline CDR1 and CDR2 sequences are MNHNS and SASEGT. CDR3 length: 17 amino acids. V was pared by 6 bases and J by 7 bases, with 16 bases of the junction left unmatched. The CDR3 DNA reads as TGTGCCAGCAGCCAAGCGGACAGGGAATTTTTCATCGGGGAGCTGTTTTTT. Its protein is CASSQADREFFIGELFF.

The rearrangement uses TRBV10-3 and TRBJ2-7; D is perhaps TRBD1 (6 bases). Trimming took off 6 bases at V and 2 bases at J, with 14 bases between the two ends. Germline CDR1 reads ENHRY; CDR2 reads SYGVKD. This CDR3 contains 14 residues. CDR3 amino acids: CAIRNGQLAYEQYF. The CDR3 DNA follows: TGTGCCATCAGGAACGGACAGTTGGCCTACGAGCAGTACTTC.

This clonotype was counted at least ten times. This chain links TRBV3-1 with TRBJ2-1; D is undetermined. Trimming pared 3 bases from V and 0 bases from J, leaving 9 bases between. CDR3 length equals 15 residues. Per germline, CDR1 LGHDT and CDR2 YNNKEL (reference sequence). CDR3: CASSHELSSYNEQFF. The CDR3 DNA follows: TGTGCCAGCAGCCACGAACTGAGCTCCTACAATGAGCAGTTCTTC.

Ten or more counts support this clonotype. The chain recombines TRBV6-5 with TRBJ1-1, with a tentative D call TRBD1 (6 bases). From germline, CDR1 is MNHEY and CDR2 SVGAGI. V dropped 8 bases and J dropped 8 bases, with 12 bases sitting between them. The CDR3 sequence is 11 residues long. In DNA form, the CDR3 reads TGTGCCAGCGGCCTACAGGGCGAAGCTTTCTTT. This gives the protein CASGLQGEAFF.

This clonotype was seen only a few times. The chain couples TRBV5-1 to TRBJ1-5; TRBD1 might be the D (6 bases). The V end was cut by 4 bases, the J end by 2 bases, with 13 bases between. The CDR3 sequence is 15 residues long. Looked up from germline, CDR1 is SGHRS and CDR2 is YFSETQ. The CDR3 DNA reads TGCGCCAGCAGCCTAACATCAGGGGGCAATCAGCCCCAGCATTTT. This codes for CASSLTSGGNQPQHF.

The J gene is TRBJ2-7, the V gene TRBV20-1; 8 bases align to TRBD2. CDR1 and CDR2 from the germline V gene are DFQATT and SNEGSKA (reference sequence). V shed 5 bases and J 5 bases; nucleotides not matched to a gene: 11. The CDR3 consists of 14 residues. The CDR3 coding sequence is TGCAGTGCTCAACCGGGACTAGGTCTCCACGAGCAGTACTTC. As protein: CSAQPGLGLHEQYF.

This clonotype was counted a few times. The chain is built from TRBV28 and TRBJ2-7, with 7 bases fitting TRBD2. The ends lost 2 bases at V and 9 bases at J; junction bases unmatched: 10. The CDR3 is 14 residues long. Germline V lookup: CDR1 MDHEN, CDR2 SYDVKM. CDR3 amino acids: CASSLRLAAGGQYF. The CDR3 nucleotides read TGTGCCAGCAGTTTACGGCTAGCGGCCGGAGGGCAGTACTTC.